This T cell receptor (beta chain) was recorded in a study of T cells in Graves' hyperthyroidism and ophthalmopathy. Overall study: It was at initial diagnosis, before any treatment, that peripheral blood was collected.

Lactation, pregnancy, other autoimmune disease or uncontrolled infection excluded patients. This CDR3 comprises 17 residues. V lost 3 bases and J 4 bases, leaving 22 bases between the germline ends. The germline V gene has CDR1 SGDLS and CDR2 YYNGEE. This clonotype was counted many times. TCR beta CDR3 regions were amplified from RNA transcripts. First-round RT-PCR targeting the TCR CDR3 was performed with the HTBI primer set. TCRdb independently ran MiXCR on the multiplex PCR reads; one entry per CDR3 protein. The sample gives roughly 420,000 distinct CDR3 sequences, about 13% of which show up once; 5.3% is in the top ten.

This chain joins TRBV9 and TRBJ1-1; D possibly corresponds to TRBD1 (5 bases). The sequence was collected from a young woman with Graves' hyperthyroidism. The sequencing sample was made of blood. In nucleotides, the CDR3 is TGTGCCAGCAGCGCCTACACTACCTCAGGGTATAGCACTGAAGCTTTCTTT. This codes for CASSAYTTSGYSTEAFF. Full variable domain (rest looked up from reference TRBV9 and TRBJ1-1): DSGVTQTPKHLITATGQRVTLRCSPRSGDLSVYWYQQSLDQGLQFLIQYYNGEERAKGNILERFSAQQFPDLHSELNLSSLELGDSALYFCASSAYTTSGYSTEAFFGQGTRLTVV.